The 3 T cell receptor beta chains reported below all come from one sample, sequenced in a study of spatial heterogeneity in lung cancer. TCRdb redid the calling of the 5' RACE reads with MiXCR, one entry per CDR3 protein. Of 35,000 to 45,000 distinct CDR3 sequences in the sample, roughly 8% are singletons; the top ten hold around a tenth. Described time point: blood at routine non-recurrence follow-up after resection. The specimen was PBMCs, collected at follow-up. The receptor source for this set is a male donor with early-stage non-small cell lung cancer.

In this sample, this clonotype turned up a few times. The rearrangement uses TRBV2 and TRBJ2-7, with D hard to call. Germline assignment: CDR1 SNHLY and CDR2 FYNNEI. V dropped 2 bases and J dropped 4 bases, with 3 bases sitting between them. This CDR3 spans 11 amino acids. The chain's CDR3 is CASSETYEQYF. The CDR3 DNA is TGTGCCAGCAGTGAAACTTACGAGCAGTACTTC.

This clonotype was counted at least ten times. This rearrangement joins TRBV12-3 or TRBV12-4 to TRBJ2-2, with TRBD1 identical over 8 bases. The CDR3 has 14 amino acids. The V segment lost 6 bases and the J segment 4 bases; nucleotides outside the gene matches: 4. Here the CDR3 reads CASRGQVGTGELFF. CDR3 nucleotides: TGTGCCAGCAGGGGACAGGTCGGCACCGGGGAGCTGTTTTTT.

This clonotype was recorded many times. V usage is TRBV23-1 and J usage is TRBJ2-3; the match to TRBD2 covers 7 bases. TRBV23-1 is filed as an ORF, its function uncertain. The CDR3 is made up of 20 amino acids. The V and J ends lost 9 bases and 1 base, in that order; junction bases with no gene match: 25. CDR3 in DNA: TGCGCCAGTGCTAATTATAGCGGGCCACCTTTAAGCCCCGGCACAGATACGCAGTATTTT. Translated, it gives CASANYSGPPLSPGTDTQYF.